One and the same sample provided the 22 T cell receptor beta chains below, sequenced in a study of CD8+ T cells in alopecia areata. TCR sequencing used cDNA made by reverse transcription of extracted RNA. Clones were read by immunoSEQ multiplex PCR, and TCRdb kept only the in-frame ones, dropping some. The sample carries about 150,000 clones, around 87% recorded once. Sequenced material: CD8+ T cells sorted from blood, taken at week 0. All receptors come from a human donor with alopecia areata.

This chain connects TRBV4-1 to TRBJ2-5; 9 nucleotides align to TRBD2. The CDR3 is 15 residues long. Germline-derived CDR1 and CDR2 are MGHRA and YSYEKL. V shed 4 bases and J 5 bases; nucleotides not matched to a gene: 8. The CDR3 is CASSLTSGAMETQYF. The CDR3 DNA reads as TGCGCCAGCAGCCTGACTAGCGGTGCGATGGAGACCCAGTACTTC.

This clone was seen a few times. The chain joins TRBV7-9 to TRBJ2-1; 7 bases agree with TRBD2. This CDR3 comprises 15 residues. V lost 4 bases and J lost 4; bases outside the gene matches: 7. CDR1 is SEHNR, CDR2 FQNEAQ, per germline (reference sequence). CDR3 DNA sequence: TGTGCCAGCAGCTCGGGCGGGAGTCAATACAATGAGCAGTTCTTC. Translated, it gives CASSSGGSQYNEQFF.

The chain links TRBV2 to TRBJ2-7, with D perhaps given as TRBD1 or TRBD2 (5 bases each). Per germline, CDR1 SNHLY and CDR2 FYNNEI. Trimming took off 0 bases at V and 9 bases at J, with 6 bases between the two ends. This CDR3 spans 11 amino acids. CDR3 region: CASSEARGQYF. The CDR3 coding sequence is TGTGCCAGCAGTGAAGCGAGGGGGCAGTACTTC.

The chain joins TRBV19 to TRBJ2-1, with 8 bases lining up with TRBD2. CDR1 is LNHDA and CDR2 is SQIVND in the germline V gene (reference sequence). V lost 0 bases, J lost 3 bases, and 10 bases stayed unmatched. The CDR3 loop spans 18 amino acids. The CDR3 sequence is CASSIEWGLVDGYNEQFF. The DNA of the CDR3 is TGTGCCAGTAGTATAGAGTGGGGACTAGTAGACGGCTACAATGAGCAGTTCTTC. Filled out from reference TRBV19 and TRBJ2-1, the complete variable domain reads DGGITQSPKYLFRKEGQNVTLSCEQNLNHDAMYWYRQDPGQGLRLIYYSQIVNDFQKGDIAEGYSVSREKKESFPLTVTSAQKNPTAFYLCASSIEWGLVDGYNEQFFGPGTRLTVL.

The V and J genes are TRBV7-9 and TRBJ2-7; D assignment may be TRBD1 or TRBD2 (6 bases each). Trimming cost V 5 bases and J 3 bases, with 17 bases left between them. Germline CDR1 is SEHNR and CDR2 is FQNEAQ (reference sequence). CDR3 length: 15 amino acids. The CDR3 region has the DNA TGTGCCAGCAGCGCGCCGGGGGCCTACAACTACGAGCAGTACTTC. This encodes CASSAPGAYNYEQYF.

This clone has a single count. V usage is TRBV5-1 and J usage is TRBJ2-7, with 8 bases matching TRBD1. CDR1 is SGHRS, CDR2 YFSETQ, per germline. The CDR3 contains 15 residues. V trimming: 4 bases; J trimming: 2 bases; junction bases outside the gene matches: 8. The CDR3 loop reads CASSQPLTGAYEQYF. The CDR3 DNA sequence: TGCGCCAGCAGCCAGCCTTTGACAGGGGCCTACGAGCAGTACTTC. Using reference TRBV5-1 and TRBJ2-7 for the parts outside the CDR3, the full variable domain is KAGVTQTPRYLIKTRGQQVTLSCSPISGHRSVSWYQQTPGQGLQFLFEYFSETQRNKGNFPGRFSGRQFSNSRSEMNVSTLELGDSALYLCASSQPLTGAYEQYFGPGTRLTVT.

The rearrangement joins TRBV7-9 to TRBJ1-1; no clear D. Germline-derived CDR1 and CDR2 are SEHNR and FQNEAQ (reference sequence). The V end lost 5 bases, the J end lost 5 bases, and 9 bases lay between the germline ends. The CDR3 totals 12 residues. The CDR3 spells CASSKPLTEAFF. CDR3 nucleotides: TGTGCCAGCAGCAAACCGCTAACTGAAGCTTTCTTT.

The V call is TRBV6-5, the J call TRBJ2-3; D not resolved. The CDR3 totals 14 residues. Looked up from germline, CDR1 is MNHEY and CDR2 is SVGAGI. Trimming stripped 4 bases from V and 0 bases from J, with 8 bases between. CDR3 DNA: TGTGCCAGCAGTTCCACGACCAGCACAGATACGCAGTATTTT. It specifies CASSSTTSTDTQYF.

This chain joins TRBV29-1 and TRBJ2-2, with D maybe TRBD1 (6 bases). The CDR3 contains 17 residues. Between the trimmed V and J ends, which lost 6 bases and 5 bases, there was a span of 25 bases. The germline V gene encodes CDR1 SQVTM and CDR2 ANQGSEA. CDR3 in amino acids: CSVEDSHHVRGTGELFF. The CDR3 region has the DNA TGCAGCGTCGAGGACAGCCACCACGTAAGGGGGACCGGGGAGCTGTTTTTT.

The V call is TRBV30, the J call TRBJ2-3, with D possibly matching TRBD1 (6 bases). The CDR3 is 13 amino acids. Germline CDR1 is GTSNPN and CDR2 is SVGIG (reference sequence). Between the trimmed V and J ends, which lost 4 bases and 2 bases, there was a span of 10 bases. CDR3 sequence: CAWNLGATDTQYF. The DNA for the CDR3 is TGTGCCTGGAACCTGGGGGCCACAGATACGCAGTATTTT.

The chain combines TRBV19 with TRBJ1-1; unclear D gene. The CDR3 spans 11 residues. The germline CDR1 and CDR2 sequences are LNHDA and SQIVND (reference sequence). Trimming stripped 5 bases from V and 3 bases from J, with 4 bases between. Here the CDR3 reads CASSGYTEAFF. CDR3 in DNA: TGTGCCAGTAGTGGCTACACTGAAGCTTTCTTT. Full variable domain (outside the CDR3, taken from reference TRBV19 and TRBJ1-1): DGGITQSPKYLFRKEGQNVTLSCEQNLNHDAMYWYRQDPGQGLRLIYYSQIVNDFQKGDIAEGYSVSREKKESFPLTVTSAQKNPTAFYLCASSGYTEAFFGQGTRLTVV.

The rearrangement links TRBV9 to TRBJ2-1; 9 bases agree with TRBD1. The germline gives CDR1 SGDLS, CDR2 YYNGEE. V was pared by 1 base and J by 8 bases, with 7 bases of the junction left unmatched. CDR3 length equals 15 residues. CDR3 DNA: TGTGCCAGCAGCGTATGGGGACAGGGAGGCGATGAGCAGTTCTTC. The encoded protein is CASSVWGQGGDEQFF. Full variable domain (remainder filled in from reference TRBV9 and TRBJ2-1): DSGVTQTPKHLITATGQRVTLRCSPRSGDLSVYWYQQSLDQGLQFLIQYYNGEERAKGNILERFSAQQFPDLHSELNLSSLELGDSALYFCASSVWGQGGDEQFFGPGTRLTVL.

This clone was observed once. V usage is TRBV9 and J usage is TRBJ2-7; possibly TRBD1 for D (5 bases). The germline CDR1 and CDR2 sequences are SGDLS and YYNGEE. The CDR3 consists of 12 residues. Trimming stripped 6 bases from V and 4 bases from J, with 11 bases between. CDR3 loop: CASNRQGYEQYF. For the CDR3, the DNA is TGTGCCAGCAACCGCCAGGGATACGAGCAGTACTTC.

This chain links TRBV19 with TRBJ2-1, with TRBD2 identical over 10 bases. Trimming at V came to 2 bases and at J to 7 bases, leaving 2 bases not matched to a gene. The germline V gene has CDR1 LNHDA and CDR2 SQIVND (reference sequence). The CDR3 has 14 residues. DNA of the CDR3: TGTGCCAGTAGTATACTAGCGGGGGAGAATGAGCAGTTCTTC. Encoded protein: CASSILAGENEQFF.

CDR3 sequence reads: CASSVEGSYEQYF. The DNA of the CDR3 is TGTGCCAGCAGCGTAGAGGGGTCCTACGAGCAGTACTTC. The rearrangement joins TRBV9 to TRBJ2-7; D might be TRBD1 (5 bases). CDR3 size: 13 residues. Per germline, CDR1 SGDLS and CDR2 YYNGEE. V lost 0 bases and J lost 1, with 5 bases in between.

A single count supports this clone. The gene calls are TRBV5-1 and TRBJ2-1; D is possibly TRBD1 or TRBD2 (5 bases each). This CDR3 comprises 13 residues. Germline V gives CDR1 SGHRS, CDR2 YFSETQ. V was shortened by 7 bases and J by 1 base, with 9 bases between the two germline ends. This chain's CDR3 is CASDEGSYNEQFF. In nucleotides, the CDR3 is TGCGCCAGCGACGAGGGGTCCTACAATGAGCAGTTCTTC.

This chain joins TRBV10-3 and TRBJ1-6; D gene uncertain. The CDR3 consists of 15 residues. The germline CDR1 and CDR2 sequences are ENHRY and SYGVKD. The germline V and J ends were trimmed by 3 bases and 2 bases, with 8 bases remaining between them. Here the CDR3 reads CAISEDEAYNSPLHF. The CDR3, as DNA: TGTGCCATCAGTGAAGACGAAGCCTATAATTCACCCCTCCACTTT.

The chain joins TRBV4-2 to TRBJ2-4; possibly TRBD2 for D (5 bases). Per the germline V gene, CDR1 is LGHNA and CDR2 is YNFKEQ. The CDR3 consists of 17 residues. Trimming took 7 bases from V and 8 from J, leaving 27 bases between them. The CDR3 sequence is CASNNLYEQSGSDIQYF. CDR3 nucleotides: TGTGCCAGCAACAACCTATATGAGCAGAGCGGTTCTGACATTCAGTACTTC.

This clone appeared once. V usage is TRBV5-6 and J usage is TRBJ2-2; D gene unclear. The CDR3 has 12 amino acids. The V end was cut by 5 bases, the J end by 4 bases, with 6 bases between. Per the germline V gene, CDR1 is SGHDT and CDR2 is YYEEEE. The CDR3 here is CASSPITGELFF. The DNA of the CDR3 is TGTGCCAGCAGTCCTATCACCGGGGAGCTGTTTTTT.

The chain combines TRBV27 with TRBJ1-4; 8 nucleotides align to TRBD1. Germline V gene data show CDR1 as MNHEY and CDR2 as SMNVEV (reference sequence). This CDR3 has 14 amino acids. Trimming removed 6 bases from V and 8 bases from J; junction bases left unmatched: 8. The CDR3 loop is CASRPGQGREKLFF. The CDR3 DNA sequence: TGTGCCAGCAGGCCAGGACAGGGACGGGAAAAACTGTTTTTT.

The CDR3 sequence: CSVEVGSVSSSYEQYF. The CDR3 DNA follows: TGCAGCGTTGAAGTAGGGTCGGTCTCGAGCTCCTACGAGCAGTACTTC. J is TRBJ2-7 and V is TRBV29-1; D ambiguous. The CDR3 loop spans 16 amino acids. Trimming stripped 1 base from V and 0 bases from J, with 16 bases between. The germline V gene encodes CDR1 SQVTM and CDR2 ANQGSEA.

The chain has TRBV19 and TRBJ2-1; possible D gene TRBD2, 6 bases. CDR1 and CDR2 (germline): LNHDA, SQIVND (reference sequence). The V end was cut by 6 bases, the J end by 3 bases, with 9 bases between. CDR3 length equals 13 residues. The CDR3 loop is CASRSDYYNEQFF. The CDR3 DNA reads as TGTGCCAGTAGGTCGGACTACTACAATGAGCAGTTCTTC. Using reference TRBV19 and TRBJ2-1 for the parts outside the CDR3, the full variable domain is DGGITQSPKYLFRKEGQNVTLSCEQNLNHDAMYWYRQDPGQGLRLIYYSQIVNDFQKGDIAEGYSVSREKKESFPLTVTSAQKNPTAFYLCASRSDYYNEQFFGPGTRLTVL.